This entry concerns a single T cell receptor (beta chain). Its antigen is not known. Repertoires were generated with immunoSEQ multiplex PCR, while TCRdb's copy carries only in-frame clones and drops some. The sample has over 100,000 clones, about 89% seen once; the top ten hold roughly 4.5%. This sample was included in a study of T cell responses to AZD1222 COVID-19 vaccine. Study-level results: Seropositive status at baseline applied to only five or six AZD1222 recipients. A reported finding is that nearly half of spike-specific TCRs target unmutated variant regions. Clonal diversity was possibly underestimated, and white British individuals and females predominated among donors.

The germline V gene encodes CDR1 MRHNA and CDR2 SNTAGT. The V and J ends lost 5 bases and 5 bases respectively, with 12 bases between them. There are 13 residues in the CDR3. This sequence joins TRBV6-4 and TRBJ2-5; no clear D gene. Sequencing used peripheral blood, obtained on day 0 of AZD1222 vaccination. This TCR was recovered from an adult in good health. This CDR3 reads CASSLDQGETQYF. The CDR3 coding sequence is TGTGCCAGCAGTCTGGATCAAGGGGAGACCCAGTACTTC.